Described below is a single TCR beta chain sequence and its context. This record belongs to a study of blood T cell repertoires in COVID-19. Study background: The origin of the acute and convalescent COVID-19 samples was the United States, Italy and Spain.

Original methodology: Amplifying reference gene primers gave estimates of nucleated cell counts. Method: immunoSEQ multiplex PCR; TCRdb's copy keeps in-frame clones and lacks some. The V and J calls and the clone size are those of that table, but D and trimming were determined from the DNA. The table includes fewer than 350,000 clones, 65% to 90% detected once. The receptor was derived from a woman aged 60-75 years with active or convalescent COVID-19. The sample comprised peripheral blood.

CDR3 nucleotides: TGTGCCAGCAGCTTAAATAAATTGGTCCTGGGGGCCGGGAAGTCCCAGCATTTT. Translated: CASSLNKLVLGAGKSQHF. This chain connects TRBV11-2 to TRBJ1-5; D is possibly TRBD1 (6 bases). Germline V CDR1 and CDR2: SGHAT, FQNNGV. CDR3 length: 18 residues. Trimming stripped 2 bases from V and 11 bases from J, with 28 bases between. The whole variable domain, remainder taken from reference TRBV11-2 and TRBJ1-5, is EAGVAQSPRYKIIEKRQSVAFWCNPISGHATLYWYQQILGQGPKLLIQFQNNGVVDDSQLPKDRFSAERLKGVDSTLKIQPAKLEDSAVYLCASSLNKLVLGAGKSQHFGDGTRLSIL.